The rows below give T cell receptor beta chains drawn from one sample of a study of response to subunit inactivated influenza vaccine. TCRdb fed the RT-PCR reads into MiXCR, producing one record per CDR3 protein. The repertoire holds 300,000 to 350,000 distinct CDR3 sequences, with about 20% as singletons. Sequencing used PBMCs from blood, obtained approximately 22 months after vaccination. Receptors were obtained from a man between 50 and 75 years old who received an inactivated influenza vaccine. Each CDR3 is given with its conserved first and last residue. Each record gives: J gene, CDR3 length, V gene, CDR3 protein.

TRBJ1-3	14	TRBV9	CASNQGISGNTIYF
TRBJ1-6	18	TRBV11-1	CASSPYSKGAGYNSPLHF
TRBJ2-7	12	TRBV29-1	CSVVGPSYEQYF
TRBJ1-5	15	TRBV7-8	CASSTSDRGNQPQHF
TRBJ1-5	14	TRBV12-3/TRBV12-4	CASSLGDWSQPQHF
TRBJ2-3	17	TRBV20-1	CSASRLLAAPSTDTQYF
TRBJ1-1	14	TRBV5-1	CASSLGQVKTEAFF
TRBJ2-2	16	TRBV5-6	CASSRRTSLNTGELFF
TRBJ1-5	18	TRBV7-8	CASSLEWMRAGGDQPQHF
TRBJ1-2	11	TRBV12-3/TRBV12-4	CASSYNYGYTF
TRBJ2-2	16	TRBV24-1	CATSGSRVPNTGELFF
TRBJ2-7	15	TRBV5-1	CASSLDRGRIYEQYF
TRBJ2-3	12	TRBV11-3	CASSASGTTQYF
TRBJ1-1	15	TRBV27	CASSLSLVGATEAFF
TRBJ2-3	13	TRBV5-8	CASSLNEVDTQYF
TRBJ2-5	15	TRBV5-1	CASSLLKGMTETQYF
TRBJ2-5	15	TRBV29-1	CSVEFRGQGVETQYF
TRBJ1-1	13	TRBV11-3	CASSLDGQLEAFF
TRBJ1-1	15	TRBV4-1	CASSLGGREDTEAFF
TRBJ2-1	18	TRBV20-1	CSARDLGSGGASYNEQFF
TRBJ2-1	12	TRBV28	CASSLTGNEQFF
TRBJ2-3	14	TRBV12-3/TRBV12-4	CASSSWGERDTQYF
TRBJ1-5	14	TRBV10-3	CAISEDRVNQPQHF
TRBJ1-6	15	TRBV9	CASSVTGEGNSPLHF
TRBJ2-1	15	TRBV28	CAILVAGRGANEQFF
TRBJ2-7	13	TRBV20-1	CSAPPVQGDEQYF
TRBJ2-7	15	TRBV2	CASSRLAGGAYEQYF
TRBJ2-3	14	TRBV7-2	CASSSSGGADTQYF
TRBJ1-1	15	TRBV5-1	CASSPLQGTNTEAFF
TRBJ2-3	16	TRBV24-1	CATSGPGQGSTDTQYF
TRBJ1-5	15	TRBV6-1	CASSESRLRVQPQHF
TRBJ1-1	13	TRBV27	CASSLTINTEAFF
TRBJ2-5	15	TRBV7-9	CASSLLVQGQETQYF
TRBJ1-2	12	TRBV2	CASTGQGGGYTF
TRBJ1-1	15	TRBV4-2	CASSQVGQGNTEAFF
TRBJ2-7	13	TRBV12-3/TRBV12-4	CASSSLLAYEQYF
TRBJ2-7	16	TRBV7-9	CASSHIPGQGSYEQYF
TRBJ2-2	15	TRBV5-1	CASSVGVSNTGELFF
TRBJ2-7	13	TRBV7-8	CASSLEAGAEQYF
TRBJ2-7	15	TRBV4-3	CASSQATGTRYEQYF